This T cell receptor beta chain was identified during a study of T cell responses to AZD1222 COVID-19 vaccine. General study points: Close to half of spike-specific TCRs reportedly recognize unmutated variant regions. Recipients of AZD1222 seropositive at baseline numbered only 6 or 7. In a largely white British group with more females than males, clonal diversity was possibly underestimated. All repertoire sampling was performed exclusively after the peak T cell response.

The repertoire was sequenced with immunoSEQ multiplex PCR; TCRdb's copy has only in-frame clones and lacks some. The sample has some 140,000 clones, approximately 90% seen once; the top ten hold 5.5%. On this clone: Its antigen remains unidentified. Other nucleotide sequences from this sample produce the same CDR3.

This receptor was taken from an adult in good health. This specimen was peripheral blood, taken on day 0 of AZD1222 vaccination.

CDR3 coding DNA: TGTGCCAGCAGCTTAAGTGGGACTACCTACGAGCAGTACTTC. Protein product: CASSLSGTTYEQYF. This rearrangement joins TRBV7-2 to TRBJ2-7; TRBD2 matches at 7 bases. The length of the CDR3 is 14 residues. The junction had 3 bases not matched to a gene; V was cut back by 2 bases and J by 2 bases. CDR1 is SGHTA, CDR2 FQGNSA, per germline.